The clone carrying this T cell receptor beta chain appeared a few times. The antigen is unknown. The sample originates from a study of T cells after yellow fever vaccination. Broader study findings: Weaker overall, the secondary response nonetheless peaked faster (day 5 versus 15). Contaminating bulk clonotypes could be abundant in FACS-sorted repertoires.

Template switching with 5'RACE generated the TCR cDNA and added a universal primer site and UMIs. TCRdb processed the 5' RACE reads anew with MiXCR; each CDR3 protein has one entry. Among 100,000 to 150,000 distinct CDR3 sequences listed, 15% were seen once. From germline, CDR1 is LGHNA and CDR2 YSLEER. The CDR3 is 15 residues long. Trimming removed 3 bases at V and 0 bases at J, with 10 bases between. The sample was CD8+ T cells sorted from PBMCs, taken 5 days after the yellow fever booster vaccination. The receptor comes from a man between 18 and 29 years old who received the YFV17D yellow fever vaccine. The V and J genes are TRBV4-3 and TRBJ2-3; D may be TRBD2 (5 bases). For the CDR3, the DNA is TGCGCCAGCAGCCAGGACTGGACTAGCACAGATACGCAGTATTTT. Its translation: CASSQDWTSTDTQYF.